Below are 18 T cell receptor beta chains sequenced from a single sample in a study of human T cells and chemical hapten exposure. The time point was: patch test 1, 2 weeks after DPC sensitization. Described treatment: therapeutic diphenylcyclopropenone sensitization with weekly scalp DPC. TCRdb itself ran the RACE reads through MiXCR, one entry per CDR3 protein. Of some 50,000 distinct CDR3 sequences in the sample, roughly a tenth were seen once. The sequenced sample was whole blood, obtained in connection with sensitization to the hapten diphenylcyclopropenone (DPC). These receptor sequences come from a woman between 40 and 50 years old with alopecia areata. Some clones in this sample may be carry-over from other donors' samples.

This clonotype has at least ten counts. The rearrangement joins TRBV7-9 to TRBJ2-3; 12 positions match TRBD2. Germline CDR1 SEHNR, CDR2 FQNEAQ (reference sequence). J was trimmed by 3 bases and V by 3 bases; bases with no gene match: 1. The CDR3 loop spans 15 amino acids. CDR3 region: CASSLTSGGTDTQYF. DNA of the CDR3: TGTGCCAGCAGCTTGACTAGCGGGGGTACAGATACGCAGTATTTT.

This clonotype occurred many times. This chain connects TRBV9 to TRBJ2-1, with TRBD2 identical over 8 bases. With 4 bases clipped from V and 4 bases from J, the junction kept 16 bases outside the gene matches. Germline V lookup: CDR1 SGDLS, CDR2 YYNGEE. CDR3 size: 18 residues. The CDR3 reads CASSPRGTGGARYNEQFF. The DNA of the CDR3 is TGTGCCAGCAGCCCCCGAGGCACGGGGGGGGCTAGATACAATGAGCAGTTCTTC.

In this sample, this clonotype turned up a few times. The chain recombines TRBV6-5 with TRBJ1-3; D may be TRBD1 (6 bases). Germline assignment: CDR1 MNHEY and CDR2 SVGAGI. This CDR3 comprises 13 residues. V was clipped by 5 bases and J by 5 bases, with 10 bases between them. In DNA, the CDR3 is TGTGCCAGCAGTCGGACAGAAAGAAACACCATATATTTT. Translating it yields CASSRTERNTIYF.

This clonotype was recorded many times. The chain links TRBV5-8 to TRBJ1-2; a possible D gene is TRBD1 (5 bases). Germline V CDR1 and CDR2: SGHTS, YDEGEE. The length of the CDR3 is 12 residues. V shed 3 bases and J shed 4 bases, with 7 bases lying between them. This CDR3 reads CASSYGGYGYTF. CDR3 in DNA: TGTGCCAGCAGCTACGGGGGCTATGGCTACACCTTC. The whole variable domain, remainder taken from reference TRBV5-8 and TRBJ1-2, is EAGVTQSPTHLIKTRGQQATLRCSPISGHTSVYWYQQALGLGLQFLLWYDEGEERNRGNFPPRFSGRQFPNYSSELNVNALELEDSALYLCASSYGGYGYTFGSGTRLTVV.

At least ten counts were recorded for this clonotype. The chain carries TRBV27 and TRBJ2-5; the D is unclear. The V end was cut by 4 bases, the J end by 0 bases, with 6 bases between. CDR1 and CDR2 (germline): MNHEY, SMNVEV (reference sequence). CDR3 size: 13 residues. In DNA, the CDR3 is TGTGCCAGCAGTTATAAGGACCAAGAGACCCAGTACTTC. Its protein is CASSYKDQETQYF.

This clonotype has just a few counts. The chain employs TRBV25-1 and TRBJ2-3; unclear D gene. Germline CDR1 and CDR2: MGHDK and SYGVNS. This CDR3 comprises 14 residues. Deletions cut 3 bases from V and 6 bases from J, with 13 bases between. CDR3 sequence: CASSDFVDRDTQYF. CDR3 nucleotides: TGTGCCAGCAGTGACTTTGTCGATAGGGATACGCAGTATTTT.

This clonotype showed up many times. The CDR3 sequence is CSVGTKYEQYF. The CDR3 region has the DNA TGCAGTGTCGGGACTAAGTACGAGCAGTACTTC. The rearrangement joins TRBV20-1 to TRBJ2-7; 7 nucleotides align to TRBD2. Trimming cost V 7 bases and J 4 bases; bases outside gene matches: 4. This CDR3 has 11 residues. Per the germline V gene, CDR1 is DFQATT and CDR2 is SNEGSKA (reference sequence).

The V call is TRBV3-1, the J call TRBJ2-3, with 8 positions matching TRBD1. The CDR3 consists of 14 residues. Germline V gene lookup returns CDR1 LGHDT and CDR2 YNNKEL (reference sequence). The V gene end was trimmed by 6 bases and the J gene end by 2 bases; junction bases not matched to a gene: 4. In nucleotides, the CDR3 is TGTGCCAGCAGGGAGACAGGGGTCACAGATACGCAGTATTTT. Translating it yields CASRETGVTDTQYF.

This clonotype was detected ten times or more. The chain combines TRBV3-1 with TRBJ1-2, with D perhaps TRBD1 (6 bases). Trimming removed 4 bases from V and 8 bases from J, with 20 bases in between. The CDR3 sequence is 15 residues long. Germline CDR1 reads LGHDT; CDR2 reads YNNKEL (reference sequence). This CDR3 reads CASSLRTPGAQGYTF. The CDR3 coding sequence is TGTGCCAGCAGCCTTCGCACCCCAGGGGCCCAAGGCTACACCTTC. The variable domain in full, completed from reference TRBV3-1 and TRBJ1-2, reads DTAVSQTPKYLVTQMGNDKSIKCEQNLGHDTMYWYKQDSKKFLKIMFSYNNKELIINETVPNRFSPKSPDKAHLNLHINSLELGDSAVYFCASSLRTPGAQGYTFGSGTRLTVV.

This clonotype is deemed medium-sized. The rearrangement joins TRBV2 to TRBJ1-1; D may be TRBD1 (5 bases). Germline assignment: CDR1 SNHLY and CDR2 FYNNEI. V was pared by 7 bases and J by 7 bases, with 13 bases between. The CDR3 runs to 12 residues. The CDR3 spells CASNDDSYEAFF. The CDR3 region has the DNA TGTGCCAGCAACGACGACAGTTATGAAGCTTTCTTT.

The gene calls are TRBV4-2 and TRBJ1-2; D gene unclear. The CDR3 sequence is 14 residues long. The V gene's germline CDR1 is LGHNA and CDR2 YNFKEQ. V was pared by 0 bases and J by 8 bases, with 13 bases between. The CDR3: CASSQDQGSRGYTF. In DNA form, the CDR3 reads TGTGCCAGCAGCCAAGATCAAGGAAGCAGGGGCTACACCTTC.

Ten or more counts support this clonotype. The chain is built from TRBV4-1 and TRBJ1-1, with 7 bases aligning to TRBD1. Per the germline V gene, CDR1 is MGHRA and CDR2 is YSYEKL. CDR3 length equals 14 residues. The trim removed 4 bases at V and 4 bases at J, leaving 6 bases unmatched. CDR3 in amino acids: CASSRGGSGTEAFF. CDR3 DNA: TGCGCCAGCAGCCGAGGGGGCAGCGGCACTGAAGCTTTCTTT.

This clonotype was counted only a few times. V usage is TRBV11-2 and J usage is TRBJ2-1, with 11 bases aligning to TRBD2. This CDR3 is 15 amino acids long. Per the germline V gene, CDR1 is SGHAT and CDR2 is FQNNGV. The trim removed 5 bases at V and 7 bases at J, leaving 7 bases unmatched. The DNA of the CDR3 is TGTGCCAGCAGCCCGACTAGCGGGGCTGGTAATGAGCAGTTCTTC. This encodes CASSPTSGAGNEQFF.

This clonotype was seen more than once but under ten times. The chain is built from TRBV12-3 or TRBV12-4 and TRBJ2-7, with a tentative D call TRBD1 (6 bases). This CDR3 comprises 14 residues. V gave up 4 bases and J gave up 3 bases, with 13 bases separating them. The CDR3 reads CASSSRGHRYEQYF. Here the CDR3 DNA reads TGTGCCAGCAGTTCGAGGGGACATCGCTACGAGCAGTACTTC.

This clonotype has a count of ten or more. The J gene is TRBJ2-7, the V gene TRBV29-1, with D unclear. This CDR3 region has 10 residues. Deletions cut 6 bases from V and 4 bases from J, with 7 bases between. The germline V gene encodes CDR1 SQVTM and CDR2 ANQGSEA. The CDR3 DNA reads TGCAGCGTCCCTAAATACGAGCAGTACTTC. It codes for CSVPKYEQYF.

The chain joins TRBV5-4 to TRBJ2-7, with TRBD2 matching over 7 bases. V trimming: 1 base; J trimming: 3 bases; junction bases outside the gene matches: 10. Looked up from germline, CDR1 is SGHNT and CDR2 is YYREEE (reference sequence). The CDR3 has 16 residues. CDR3 amino acids: CASSLNQACGSYEQYF. The CDR3 bases are TGTGCCAGCAGCTTGAATCAGGCTTGCGGGAGCTACGAGCAGTACTTC.

This clonotype was seen ten or more times. A read error may produce the germline difference seen at one junction end. V gene TRBV12-3 or TRBV12-4 combines with J gene TRBJ2-1; 13 bases line up with TRBD2. The CDR3 length is 13 residues. CDR3 in amino acids: CASTASGTSGTLF. The CDR3 DNA reads TGTGCCAGCACTGCAAGCGGGACTAGCGGGACATTGTTC.

The sample holds many counts of this clonotype. The V gene is TRBV6-2 or TRBV6-3, the J gene TRBJ2-3; D is ambiguous. This CDR3 is built from 15 residues. CDR1 is MNHEY and CDR2 is SVGEGT in the germline V gene. V lost 5 bases, J lost 3 bases, and 15 bases lay in between. CDR3 DNA sequence: TGTGCCAGCAGTACCCACGGGTCGGGTACAGATACGCAGTATTTT. Protein sequence: CASSTHGSGTDTQYF.